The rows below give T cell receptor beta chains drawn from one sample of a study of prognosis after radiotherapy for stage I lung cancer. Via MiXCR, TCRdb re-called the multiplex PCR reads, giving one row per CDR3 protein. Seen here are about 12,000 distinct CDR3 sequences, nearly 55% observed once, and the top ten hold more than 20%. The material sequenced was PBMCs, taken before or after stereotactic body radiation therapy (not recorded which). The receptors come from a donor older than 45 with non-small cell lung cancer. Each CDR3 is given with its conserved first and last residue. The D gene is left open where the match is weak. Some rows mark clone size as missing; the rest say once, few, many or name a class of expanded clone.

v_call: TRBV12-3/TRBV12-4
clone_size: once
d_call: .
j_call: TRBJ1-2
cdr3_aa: CASSLAHKSSYTF
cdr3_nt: TGTGCCAGCAGTTTAGCCCACAAATCTTCGTACACCTTC

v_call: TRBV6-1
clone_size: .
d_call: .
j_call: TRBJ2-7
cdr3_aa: CATSEVGWLTYEQYF
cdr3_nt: TGTGCCACCAGTGAGGTTGGCTGGTTGACCTACGAGCAGTACTTC

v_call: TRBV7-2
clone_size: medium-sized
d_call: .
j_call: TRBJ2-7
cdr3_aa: CASSSAAGYEQYF
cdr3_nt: TGTGCCAGCAGCTCAGCGGCTGGCTACGAGCAGTACTTC

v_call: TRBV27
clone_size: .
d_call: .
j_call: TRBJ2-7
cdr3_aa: CASSSTAGVEQYF
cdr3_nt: TGTGCCAGCAGTTCAACCGCCGGGGTTGAGCAGTACTTC

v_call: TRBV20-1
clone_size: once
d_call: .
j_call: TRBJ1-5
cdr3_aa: CSARTRAAQPQHF
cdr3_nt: TGCAGTGCTAGGACCAGGGCAGCTCAGCCCCAGCATTTT

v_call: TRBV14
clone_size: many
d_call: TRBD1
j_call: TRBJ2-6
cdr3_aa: CASSRDRGGAGANVLTF
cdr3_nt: TGTGCCAGCAGCCGAGACAGGGGAGGTGCTGGGGCCAACGTCCTGACTTTC

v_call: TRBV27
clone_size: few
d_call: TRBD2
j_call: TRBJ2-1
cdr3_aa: CASSSGLANEQFF
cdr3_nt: TGTGCCAGCAGTTCCGGACTAGCCAATGAGCAGTTCTTC

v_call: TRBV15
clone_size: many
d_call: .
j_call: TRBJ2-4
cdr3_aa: CATSRESYLAKNIQYF
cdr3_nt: TGTGCCACCAGCAGAGAGAGTTATCTAGCCAAAAACATTCAGTACTTC

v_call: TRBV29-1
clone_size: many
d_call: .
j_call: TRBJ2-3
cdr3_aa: CSARTTGSISTDTQYF
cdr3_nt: TGCAGTGCCAGGACAACCGGGTCAATTAGCACAGATACGCAGTATTTT

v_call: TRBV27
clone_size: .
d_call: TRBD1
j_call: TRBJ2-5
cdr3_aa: CSSSAPPGQGMETQYF
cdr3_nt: TGTTCCAGCAGTGCCCCTCCGGGACAGGGGATGGAGACCCAGTACTTC

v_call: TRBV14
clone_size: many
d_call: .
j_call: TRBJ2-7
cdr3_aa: CASSPRRPSDFFF
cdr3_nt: TGTGCCAGCAGCCCAAGGAGGCCGTCGGACTTCTTTTTC

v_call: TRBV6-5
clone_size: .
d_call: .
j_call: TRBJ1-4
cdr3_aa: CASSLASGEAGKGEKPFF
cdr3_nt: TGTGCCAGCAGTTTGGCTTCCGGGGAGGCCGGGAAAGGGGAAAAACCGTTTTTT

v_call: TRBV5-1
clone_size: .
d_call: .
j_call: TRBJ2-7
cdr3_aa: CASSDGSSYEQYF
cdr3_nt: TGCGCCAGCTCCGACGGTTCTTCCTACGAGCAGTACTTC

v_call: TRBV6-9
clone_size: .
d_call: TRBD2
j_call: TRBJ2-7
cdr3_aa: CASSSGTILYEQYF
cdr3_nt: TGTGCCAGCAGTTCCGGGACTATCCTCTACGAGCAGTACTTC

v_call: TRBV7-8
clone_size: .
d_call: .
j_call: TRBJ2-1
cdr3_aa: CASSYKGFSSYNEQFF
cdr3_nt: TGTGCCAGCAGCTACAAGGGCTTTAGCTCCTACAATGAGCAGTTCTTC

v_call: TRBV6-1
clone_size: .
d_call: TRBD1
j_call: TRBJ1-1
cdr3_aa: CDSSRGQKVTGAFF
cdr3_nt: TGTGACAGCAGTAGGGGACAGAAGGTAACGGGAGCTTTCTTT

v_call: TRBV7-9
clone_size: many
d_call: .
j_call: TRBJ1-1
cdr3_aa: CASSSNSGYTEAFF
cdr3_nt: TGTGCCAGCAGCTCAAACTCGGGATACACTGAAGCTTTCTTT

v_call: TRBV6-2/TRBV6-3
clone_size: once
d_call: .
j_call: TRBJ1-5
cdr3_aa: CVSTTRADLSNHPQHF
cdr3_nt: TGTGTCAGCACCACGCGGGCGGACCTTAGCAATCATCCCCAGCATTTT

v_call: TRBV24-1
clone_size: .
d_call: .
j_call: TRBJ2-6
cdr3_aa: CATSEGTGNRYSGANVLTF
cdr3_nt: TGTGCCACCAGTGAGGGCACCGGAAACAGATACTCTGGGGCCAACGTCCTGACTTTC

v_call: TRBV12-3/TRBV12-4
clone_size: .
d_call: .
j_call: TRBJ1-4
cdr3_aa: CASRTQRLANNEKLFF
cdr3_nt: TGTGCCAGCAGAACTCAGAGACTTGCAAATAATGAAAAACTGTTTTTT

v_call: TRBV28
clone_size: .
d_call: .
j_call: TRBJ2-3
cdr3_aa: CAFQRGDTQYF
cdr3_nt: TGTGCCTTCCAAAGGGGAGATACGCAGTATTTT

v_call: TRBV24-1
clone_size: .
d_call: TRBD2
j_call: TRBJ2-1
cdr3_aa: CATSDTTGLSVVNEQFF
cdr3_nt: TGTGCCACTAGCGATACTACGGGACTATCGGTAGTCAATGAGCAGTTCTTC

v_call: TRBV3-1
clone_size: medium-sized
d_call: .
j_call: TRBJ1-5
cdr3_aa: CASSFRDAGPQHF
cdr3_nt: TGTGCCAGCAGCTTCCGGGACGCGGGGCCCCAGCATTTT

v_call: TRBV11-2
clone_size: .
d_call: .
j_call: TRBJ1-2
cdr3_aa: CASSLGFGLDGYTF
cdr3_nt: TGTGCCAGCAGCTTAGGATTCGGTTTGGATGGCTACACCTTC

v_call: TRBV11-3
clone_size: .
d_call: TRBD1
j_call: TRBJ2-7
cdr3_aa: CASSLPGQVRYEQYF
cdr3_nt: TGTGCCAGCAGCTTACCGGGACAGGTACGATACGAGCAGTACTTC

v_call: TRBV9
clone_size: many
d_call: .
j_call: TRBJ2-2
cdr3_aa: CASSVEGTGTGELFF
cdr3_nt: TGTGCCAGCAGCGTGGAAGGAACTGGGACCGGGGAGCTGTTTTTT

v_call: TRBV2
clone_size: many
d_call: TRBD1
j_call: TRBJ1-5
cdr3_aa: CASSGQGTNQPQHF
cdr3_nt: TGTGCCAGCAGCGGACAGGGAACCAATCAGCCCCAGCATTTT

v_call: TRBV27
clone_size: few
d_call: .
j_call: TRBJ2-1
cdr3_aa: CASSLVRVSYNEQFF
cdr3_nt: TGTGCCAGCAGTTTGGTTCGGGTGTCCTACAATGAGCAGTTCTTC

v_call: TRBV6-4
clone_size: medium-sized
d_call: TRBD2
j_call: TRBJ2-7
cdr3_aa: CASSPYSGSYEQYF
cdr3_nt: TGTGCCAGCAGTCCCTATAGCGGGAGCTACGAGCAGTACTTC

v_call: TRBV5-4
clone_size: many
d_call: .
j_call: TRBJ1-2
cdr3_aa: CASSLGQGGYGYTF
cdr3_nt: TGTGCCAGCAGCTTGGGGCAGGGCGGCTATGGCTACACCTTC

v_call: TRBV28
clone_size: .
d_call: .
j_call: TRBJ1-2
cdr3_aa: CASSPQPTPGGYTF
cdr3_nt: TGTGCCAGCAGTCCACAACCGACCCCGGGCGGCTACACCTTC

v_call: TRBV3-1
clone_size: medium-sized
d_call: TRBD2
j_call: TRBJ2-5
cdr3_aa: CASSQDQDSGSVETQYF
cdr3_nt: TGTGCCAGCAGCCAAGATCAGGATAGCGGGAGTGTGGAGACCCAGTACTTC

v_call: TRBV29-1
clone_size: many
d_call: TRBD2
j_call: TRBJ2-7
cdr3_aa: CSVGGGLASYEQYF
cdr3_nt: TGCAGCGTGGGGGGGGGACTAGCGTCATACGAGCAGTACTTC

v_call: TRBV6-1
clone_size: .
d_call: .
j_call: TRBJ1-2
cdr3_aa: CASSEKVHPISRGYTF
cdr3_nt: TGTGCCAGCAGTGAGAAAGTACATCCAATTTCTAGAGGCTACACCTTC

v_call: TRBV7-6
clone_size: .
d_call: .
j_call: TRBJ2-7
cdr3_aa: CACSLDWVGDQYF
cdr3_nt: TGTGCCTGCAGCTTAGACTGGGTGGGTGATCAGTACTTC

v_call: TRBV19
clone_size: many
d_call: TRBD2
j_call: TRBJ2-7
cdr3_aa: CASSIGSGSSYEQYF
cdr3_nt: TGTGCCAGTAGTATAGGAAGCGGGAGCTCCTACGAGCAGTACTTC

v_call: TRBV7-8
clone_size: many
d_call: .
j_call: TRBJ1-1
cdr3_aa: CASRPYWGGTRGNTEAFF
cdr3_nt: TGTGCCAGCAGACCTTACTGGGGGGGGACCAGGGGGAACACTGAAGCTTTCTTT

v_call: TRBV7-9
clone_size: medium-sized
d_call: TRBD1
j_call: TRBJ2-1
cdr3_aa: CASSPPGQSYNEQFF
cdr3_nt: TGTGCCAGCAGCCCACCGGGACAGTCCTACAATGAGCAGTTCTTC

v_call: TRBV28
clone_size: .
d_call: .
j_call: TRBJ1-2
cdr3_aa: CASSLWADQDYTF
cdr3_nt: TGTGCCAGCAGTTTATGGGCAGATCAGGACTACACCTTC

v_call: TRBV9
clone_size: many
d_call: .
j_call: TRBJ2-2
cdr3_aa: CASSLHGPSELFF
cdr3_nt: TGTGCCAGCAGCCTACATGGTCCCAGTGAGCTGTTTTTT

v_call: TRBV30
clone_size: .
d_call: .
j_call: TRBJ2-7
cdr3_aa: CAWSTHVGEQYF
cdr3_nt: TGTGCCTGGAGTACTCATGTAGGGGAGCAGTACTTC

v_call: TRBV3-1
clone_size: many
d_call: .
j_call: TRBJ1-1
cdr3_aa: CASSQDPGATEAFF
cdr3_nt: TGTGCCAGCAGCCAAGATCCAGGGGCCACTGAAGCTTTCTTT

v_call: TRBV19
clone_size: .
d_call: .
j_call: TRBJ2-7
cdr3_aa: CASSPTDLYEQYF
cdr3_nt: TGTGCCAGTAGTCCGACAGATCTCTACGAGCAGTACTTC

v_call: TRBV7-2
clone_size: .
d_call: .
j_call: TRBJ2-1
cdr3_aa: CASSLLLDACNEQFF
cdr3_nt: TGTGCCAGCAGCTTATTACTAGACGCCTGCAATGAGCAGTTCTTC

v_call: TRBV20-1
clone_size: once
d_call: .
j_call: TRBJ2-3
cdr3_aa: CSASWRETQYF
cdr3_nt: TGCAGTGCTAGTTGGCGTGAAACGCAGTATTTT

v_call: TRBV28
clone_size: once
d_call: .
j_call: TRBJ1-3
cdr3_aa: CASSYHPDRPSGNTIYF
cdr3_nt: TGTGCCAGCAGCTACCACCCCGACAGGCCCTCTGGAAACACCATATATTTT

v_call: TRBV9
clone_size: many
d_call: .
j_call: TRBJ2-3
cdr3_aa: CASSATSLSADTQYF
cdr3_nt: TGTGCCAGCAGCGCTACTAGCCTGTCGGCAGATACGCAGTATTTT

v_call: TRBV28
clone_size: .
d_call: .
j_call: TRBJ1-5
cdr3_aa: CAISPWSNQPQHF
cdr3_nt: TGTGCCATCTCCCCATGGAGTAATCAGCCCCAGCATTTT

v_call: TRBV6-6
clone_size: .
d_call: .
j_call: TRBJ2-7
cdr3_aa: CASRARTESYEQYF
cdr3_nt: TGTGCCAGCAGAGCCCGGACAGAATCCTACGAGCAGTACTTC

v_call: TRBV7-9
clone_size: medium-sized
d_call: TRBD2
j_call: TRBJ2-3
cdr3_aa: CASSLTLGGSTDTQYF
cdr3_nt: TGTGCCAGCAGCTTAACGCTCGGGGGGAGCACAGATACGCAGTATTTT

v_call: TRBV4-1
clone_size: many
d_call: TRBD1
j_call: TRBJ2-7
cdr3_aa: CASSQEPTGAYEQYF
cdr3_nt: TGCGCCAGCAGCCAAGAACCGACAGGGGCCTACGAGCAGTACTTC

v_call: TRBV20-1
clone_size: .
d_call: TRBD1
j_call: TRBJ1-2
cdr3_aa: CSADPGQGYGYTF
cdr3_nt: TGCAGTGCGGATCCGGGACAGGGCTATGGCTACACCTTC

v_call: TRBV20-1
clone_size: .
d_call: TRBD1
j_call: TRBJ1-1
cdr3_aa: CSARGQGALDTEAFF
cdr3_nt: TGCAGTGCTAGAGGACAGGGGGCGTTGGACACTGAAGCTTTCTTT

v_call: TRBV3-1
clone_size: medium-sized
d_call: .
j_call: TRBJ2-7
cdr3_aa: CASSLAGGSRDEQYF
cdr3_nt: TGTGCCAGCAGCCTCGCTGGCGGATCCCGGGACGAGCAGTACTTC